Listed below are T cell receptor beta chains from one sample, sequenced in a study of T cell responses to AZD1222 COVID-19 vaccine. Here immunoSEQ multiplex PCR was the method, and the copy in TCRdb shows in-frame clones only, minus some. The sample consists of 95,000 to 110,000 clones, approximately 90% of them appearing once. Material: peripheral blood, obtained 28 days after the second AZD1222 dose. Receptors were obtained from an adult who received the AZD1222 COVID-19 vaccine. Each CDR3 is given with its conserved first and last residue. D genes are given only for firm matches. The size field is filled for only some rows; it gives once, few, many or a size class.

NA	NA	TRBV24-1	12	TRBJ2-2	TGTGCCACCAGTGATAGAGGCGGGGAGCTGTTTTTT	CATSDRGGELFF
NA	few	TRBV4-2	14	TRBJ2-2	TGTGCCAGCAGCCAAGAATGGGACACCGGGGAGCTGTTTTTT	CASSQEWDTGELFF
NA	NA	TRBV7-6	22	TRBJ1-5	TGTGCCAGCAGCTTTCCGCAAACTTCCGAGTCGAAAACTGCGATTGAAGGGCAGCCCCAGCATTTT	CASSFPQTSESKTAIEGQPQHF
NA	NA	TRBV5-5	17	TRBJ1-1	TGTGCCAGCAGCTTGGGGGGTCCTAGTGTGGCGAACACTGAAGCTTTCTTT	CASSLGGPSVANTEAFF
NA	NA	TRBV19	14	TRBJ2-7	TGTGCCAGTAGTATACAGGGCGCACCCTACGAGCAGTACTTC	CASSIQGAPYEQYF
TRBD2	NA	TRBV3-1/TRBV3-2	19	TRBJ2-3	TGTGCCAGCAGCCAAGGGCCTACTTCTAGCGGGGGGGCACGGGATACGCAGTATTTT	CASSQGPTSSGGARDTQYF
NA	NA	TRBV3-1/TRBV3-2	14	TRBJ1-2	TGTGCCAGCAGCCAAGATTCTGCCAGGGTAGGCTACACCTTC	CASSQDSARVGYTF
NA	NA	TRBV3-1/TRBV3-2	14	TRBJ2-7	TGTGCCAGCAGCCAAGGCTGGCCAACCTACGAGCAGTACTTC	CASSQGWPTYEQYF
TRBD2	NA	TRBV4-2	16	TRBJ2-1	TGTGCCAGCAGCCCTCAGGGTAGCGGGGCATACAATGAGCAGTTCTTC	CASSPQGSGAYNEQFF
NA	NA	TRBV6-2/TRBV6-3	15	TRBJ1-1	TGTGCCAGCACCCCCCGGGAACGTTTAGACACTGAAGCTTTCTTT	CASTPRERLDTEAFF
TRBD1	NA	TRBV19	14	TRBJ1-2	TGTGCCAGTAGTCCGAAACAGGGGAACTATGGCTACACCTTC	CASSPKQGNYGYTF
TRBD1	once	TRBV27	18	TRBJ1-1	TGTGCCAGCCGTCCCGACAGGGGATCGGCCACATCTCGTCCGGAAGCTTTCTTT	CASRPDRGSATSRPEAFF
NA	NA	TRBV7-2	13	TRBJ2-7	TGTGCCAGCAGCAAGGGGGTAGATTACGAGCAGTACTTC	CASSKGVDYEQYF
NA	NA	TRBV5-6	16	TRBJ2-3	TGTGCCAGCAGCCCTCCGGGACGCGAAAGCACAGATACGCAGTATTTT	CASSPPGRESTDTQYF
NA	NA	TRBV19	13	TRBJ1-1	TGTGCCAGTAGTATAACCGGGACTACTGAAGCTTTCTTT	CASSITGTTEAFF
TRBD2	NA	TRBV7-8	14	TRBJ2-2	TGTGCCAGCAGCCCTACCGGGGGGACCGGGGAGCTGTTTTTT	CASSPTGGTGELFF
NA	few	TRBV9	13	TRBJ2-5	TGTGCCAGCAGCAACACTAGAGGAGAAGGCCAGTACTTC	CASSNTRGEGQYF
NA	NA	TRBV10-3	15	TRBJ1-5	TGTGCCATCAGTGCCGGGACGGCTATCAATCAGCCCCAGCATTTT	CAISAGTAINQPQHF
TRBD1	once	TRBV19	14	TRBJ1-2	TGTGCCAGTAGTATGGCCAGGGACAGCTATGGCTACACCTTC	CASSMARDSYGYTF
TRBD2	few	TRBV15	16	TRBJ2-7	TGTGCCACCAGCAGGCCCGGGACTAGTAATATCTACGAGCAGTACTTC	CATSRPGTSNIYEQYF
NA	NA	TRBV30	13	TRBJ1-1	TGTGCCTGGAGCGGGCAGACGAACACTGAAGCTTTCTTT	CAWSGQTNTEAFF
NA	NA	TRBV5-4	16	TRBJ1-6	TGTGCCAGCAGACCCACAGTGGGGGGCTCAAATTCACCCCTCCACTTT	CASRPTVGGSNSPLHF
TRBD1	NA	TRBV29-1	14	TRBJ1-2	TGCAGCGTATCCCCCGGGACAGATTACTATGGCTACACCTTC	CSVSPGTDYYGYTF
TRBD1	NA	TRBV5-1	16	TRBJ1-1	TGCGCCAGCAGCACTAGGACAGGGGGCGGTAACACTGAAGCTTTCTTT	CASSTRTGGGNTEAFF
NA	NA	TRBV19	14	TRBJ1-6	TGTGCCAGTACTCCCTCCACGACGAATTCACCCCTCCACTTT	CASTPSTTNSPLHF
NA	NA	TRBV5-1	16	TRBJ2-3	TGCGCCAGCAGCGTACTTAGCGGATCTAGCACAGATACGCAGTATTTT	CASSVLSGSSTDTQYF
NA	NA	TRBV3-1/TRBV3-2	12	TRBJ1-1	TGTGCCAGCAGCCTCCGGGGCGAGAAAGCTTTCTTT	CASSLRGEKAFF
NA	once	TRBV19	15	TRBJ1-5	TGTGCCAGTAGTATTCCTGGGTCGGGCAATCAGCCCCAGCATTTT	CASSIPGSGNQPQHF
TRBD2	once	TRBV4-1	16	TRBJ2-1	TGCGCCAGCAGCCAAGGGTACCTAGCGGGGGCAGGGGAGCAGTTCTTC	CASSQGYLAGAGEQFF
TRBD2	NA	TRBV19	16	TRBJ2-1	TGTGCCAGTAGTCCCCGCGCTAGCGGGAGAGGAGGCGGGCAGTTCTTC	CASSPRASGRGGGQFF
NA	few	TRBV9	16	TRBJ2-1	TGTGCCAGCAGCGTAGCAGGGTTTAACCTATACAATGAGCAGTTCTTC	CASSVAGFNLYNEQFF
NA	NA	TRBV28	16	TRBJ1-3	TGTGCCAGCAGCTCCCCCGGGGGGCGAAGTGGAAACACCATATATTTT	CASSSPGGRSGNTIYF
NA	NA	TRBV30	14	TRBJ2-6	TGTGCCTTTGAGACGGGACCTGGGGCCAACGTCCTGACTTTC	CAFETGPGANVLTF
NA	NA	TRBV5-1	15	TRBJ2-7	TGCGCCAGCAGCTTGGGTGGGACCCCACTGGGCGAGCAGTACTTC	CASSLGGTPLGEQYF
NA	NA	TRBV3-1/TRBV3-2	12	TRBJ1-6	TGTGCCAGCAGCCACGGGAATTCACCCCTCCACTTT	CASSHGNSPLHF
NA	NA	TRBV6-5	15	TRBJ2-7	TGTGCCAGCAGAGAGGGGGGGCACAGGGACTACGAGCAGTACTTC	CASREGGHRDYEQYF
NA	NA	TRBV19	14	TRBJ1-5	TGTGCCAGTAGTCCACTACAGGGTAATCAGCCCCAGCATTTT	CASSPLQGNQPQHF
NA	NA	TRBV14	15	TRBJ1-2	TGTGCCAGCAGCCAAGATCGGGGATCAAACTATGGCTACACCTTC	CASSQDRGSNYGYTF
NA	once	TRBV3-1/TRBV3-2	13	TRBJ1-1	TGTGCCAGCAGCGACGCAGGGAACACTGAAGCTTTCTTT	CASSDAGNTEAFF
NA	NA	TRBV28	15	TRBJ2-7	TGTGCCAGCAGTGAAAGGGGATTGGGGGCTTACGAGCAGTACTTC	CASSERGLGAYEQYF
NA	NA	TRBV19	13	TRBJ2-1	TGTGCCACTGCATTACAGGGCCGCGATGAGCAGTTCTTC	CATALQGRDEQFF
NA	NA	TRBV19	16	TRBJ2-7	TGTGCCAGTAGTCCGGCCCTGAGACAGGTAATCTACGAGCAGTACTTC	CASSPALRQVIYEQYF
NA	once	TRBV2	15	TRBJ2-6	TGTGCCAGCAGGAAGAACCCCTCTGGGGCCAACGTCCTGACTTTC	CASRKNPSGANVLTF
NA	NA	TRBV6-5	14	TRBJ1-3	TGTGCCAGCAGAACAGGATTCTCTGGAAACACCATATATTTT	CASRTGFSGNTIYF
TRBD2	NA	TRBV2	15	TRBJ2-1	TGTGCCAGCAGTGACGGGGGGAGTCAAGGTGAGGAGCAGTTCTTC	CASSDGGSQGEEQFF
TRBD2	NA	TRBV4-1	14	TRBJ2-7	TGCGCCAGGGCGGGGACTAGCGACCTATACGAGCAGTACTTC	CARAGTSDLYEQYF
NA	NA	TRBV24-1	14	TRBJ2-3	TGTGCCACCAGTGATATAACAAGGGCAGATACGCAGTATTTT	CATSDITRADTQYF
NA	NA	TRBV30	15	TRBJ2-5	TGTGCCTGGAGGGGCCCCGGCGGCCTCCAAGAGACCCAGTACTTC	CAWRGPGGLQETQYF
NA	NA	TRBV5-1	15	TRBJ1-4	TGCGCCAGCAGCTTGGCCGCAGGACTTAATGAAAAACTGTTTTTT	CASSLAAGLNEKLFF
TRBD1	few	TRBV2	13	TRBJ2-5	TGTGCCAGTAGACAGGGGGCTGGAGAGACCCAGTACTTC	CASRQGAGETQYF
TRBD1	NA	TRBV27	13	TRBJ2-4	TGTGCCAGCAGGTCGGGACAGGGTGGCATTCAGTACTTC	CASRSGQGGIQYF
NA	NA	TRBV6-1	13	TRBJ1-1	TGTGCCAGCAGTGAAGTCCATACCACTGAAGCTTTCTTT	CASSEVHTTEAFF
TRBD1	NA	TRBV5-5	14	TRBJ2-7	TGTGCCAGCAGCTTACCGGGACAGGGATACGAGCAGTACTTC	CASSLPGQGYEQYF
NA	NA	TRBV3-1/TRBV3-2	13	TRBJ1-5	TGTGCCAGCAGCCACTGGGGGTCTCAGCCCCAGCATTTT	CASSHWGSQPQHF
NA	NA	TRBV27	13	TRBJ2-2	TGTGCCAGCAGTTTTGTGGTCACCGGGGAGCTGTTTTTT	CASSFVVTGELFF
TRBD1	NA	TRBV6-1	18	TRBJ2-7	TGTGCCAGCAGTGAAGCCCGGCCAGGGACAGGGGTTTTCCACGAGCAGTACTTC	CASSEARPGTGVFHEQYF
NA	NA	TRBV10-2	13	TRBJ2-2	TGCGCCAGCAGTAGACATAACACCGGGGAGCTGTTTTTT	CASSRHNTGELFF
NA	NA	TRBV7-9	13	TRBJ2-3	TGTGCCAGCAGCACACAGGGGAGGGATACGCAGTATTTT	CASSTQGRDTQYF
TRBD1	NA	TRBV30	14	TRBJ1-5	TGTGCCTGGAGCCCAGGGGGGGGCTATCAGCCCCAGCATTTT	CAWSPGGGYQPQHF
NA	NA	TRBV5-4	16	TRBJ2-3	TGTGCCAGCAGCCCGCGGTTGGGGCGGAGCACAGATACGCAGTATTTT	CASSPRLGRSTDTQYF